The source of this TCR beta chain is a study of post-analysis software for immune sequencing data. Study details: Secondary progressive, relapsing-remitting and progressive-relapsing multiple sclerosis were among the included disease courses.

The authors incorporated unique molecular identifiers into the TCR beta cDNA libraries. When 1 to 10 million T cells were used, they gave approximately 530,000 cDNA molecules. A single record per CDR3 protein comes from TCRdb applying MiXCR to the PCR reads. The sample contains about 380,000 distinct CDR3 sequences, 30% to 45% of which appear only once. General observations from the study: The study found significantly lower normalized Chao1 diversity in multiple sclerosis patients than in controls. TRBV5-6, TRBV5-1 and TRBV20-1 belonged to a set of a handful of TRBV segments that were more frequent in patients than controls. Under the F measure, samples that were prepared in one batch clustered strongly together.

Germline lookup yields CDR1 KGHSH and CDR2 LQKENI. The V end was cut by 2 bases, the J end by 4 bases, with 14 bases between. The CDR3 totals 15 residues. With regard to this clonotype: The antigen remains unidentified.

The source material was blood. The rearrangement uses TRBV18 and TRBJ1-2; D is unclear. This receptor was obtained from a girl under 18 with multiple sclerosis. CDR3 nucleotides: TGTGCCAGCTCACCAGGAGGGAGAGGGTCCTATGGCTACACCTTC. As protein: CASSPGGRGSYGYTF.